The 23 T cell receptor beta chains in this list originate from one sample, sequenced in a study of T cell clonality in common variable immunodeficiency. Study-wide findings and caveats: Reportedly, TCR beta sequences from common variable immunodeficiency showed fewer deletions and N-nucleotide insertions.

Their cognate antigens are unknown. Some clones are missing from TCRdb's copy, which holds only in-frame ones; the method was immunoSEQ multiplex PCR. This sample comprises 30,000 to 40,000 clones, none seen once only. The material sequenced was peripheral blood mononuclear cells. Receptors were obtained from a human donor with common variable immunodeficiency.

There are many counts of this clone. The DNA ends 3 residues before the CDR3 does, and the rest of the CDR3 is filled in from the germline J gene. This chain links TRBV20-1 with TRBJ1-1; D not certain. CDR1 is DFQATT, CDR2 SNEGSKA, per germline (reference sequence). CDR3 size: 15 residues. The V end was cut by 1 base, the J end by 1 base, with 13 bases between. CDR3 DNA (partial): TGCAGTGCTAGAGGACTGGAAACGCAGAACACTGAA. As protein: CSARGLETQNTE. The full CDR3 protein reads CSARGLETQNTEAFF.

This clone occurred a few times. The CDR3 end is not reached by the read, which stops 3 residues before it; the germline J gene fills it in. This sequence joins TRBV19 and TRBJ1-5, with D tentatively TRBD1 (5 bases). Germline CDR1 is LNHDA and CDR2 is SQIVND (reference sequence). This CDR3 region has 18 residues. The V gene lost 0 bases and the J gene lost 5 bases, with 20 bases spanning the gap. The CDR3 loop reads CASSIEGHVGRRYQPQHF. The sequenced CDR3 bases are TGTGCCAGTAGTATAGAGGGGCATGTTGGGCGGCGATATCAGCCC. Supplemented by reference TRBV19 and TRBJ1-5, the full variable domain reads DGGITQSPKYLFRKEGQNVTLSCEQNLNHDAMYWYRQDPGQGLRLIYYSQIVNDFQKGDIAEGYSVSREKKESFPLTVTSAQKNPTAFYLCASSIEGHVGRRYQPQHFGDGTRLSIL.

This clone was counted ten times or more. The read terminates 3 residues ahead of where the CDR3 ends, so the germline J gene completes it. This chain uses TRBV2 with TRBJ2-4; D might be TRBD2 (7 bases). The germline V gene has CDR1 SNHLY and CDR2 FYNNEI. The CDR3 extends over 13 amino acids. CDR3 bases read: TGTGCCAGCAGTGAAGCAGGGGGGGGCAGT. Protein: CASSEAGGGS. The whole CDR3 sequence reads CASSEAGGGSQYF.

At least ten counts were recorded for this clone. The DNA ends 3 residues before the CDR3 does, and the rest of the CDR3 is filled in from the germline J gene. V gene TRBV6-2 or TRBV6-3 combines with J gene TRBJ2-6, with D tentatively TRBD1 (5 bases). V was pared by 7 bases and J by 4 bases, with 17 bases between. The CDR3 is 16 amino acids. CDR1 and CDR2 (germline): MNHEY, SVGEGT. The CDR3 sequence is CASIRDSLAGANVLTF. The part of the CDR3 DNA that was read is TGTGCCAGCATTCGAGACAGTCTGGCCGGGGCCAACGTC.

The sample holds many counts of this clone. The missing CDR3 end, 3 residues past where the read stops, is filled in from the germline J gene. This chain connects TRBV6-1 to TRBJ1-4, with 7 bases lining up with TRBD1. This CDR3 has 15 residues. The V gene end was trimmed by 4 bases and the J gene end by 4 bases; junction bases not matched to a gene: 6. The germline CDR1 and CDR2 sequences are MNHNS and SASEGT. This chain's CDR3 is CASSGRDSLNEKLFF. The sequenced part of the CDR3 DNA is TGTGCCAGCAGTGGTCGGGACAGCCTTAATGAAAAA.

This clone was seen only a few times. The CDR3 end falls 3 residues outside the read, so it is completed with the germline J gene. This sequence joins TRBV19 and TRBJ2-1; D perhaps matches TRBD1 (6 bases). The germline V gene encodes CDR1 LNHDA and CDR2 SQIVND (reference sequence). This CDR3 comprises 14 residues. The V gene lost 7 bases and the J gene lost 6 bases, with 16 bases spanning the gap. The CDR3 loop is CASTFGTPGNEQFF. The DNA read from the CDR3 is TGTGCCAGTACCTTTGGGACACCGGGCAATGAG. Drawing the rest from reference TRBV19 and TRBJ2-1, the complete variable domain is DGGITQSPKYLFRKEGQNVTLSCEQNLNHDAMYWYRQDPGQGLRLIYYSQIVNDFQKGDIAEGYSVSREKKESFPLTVTSAQKNPTAFYLCASTFGTPGNEQFFGPGTRLTVL.

This clone occurred a few times. From the germline J gene comes the end of the CDR3, since the read stops 3 residues before it. This chain links TRBV18 with TRBJ1-5, with 9 bases identical to TRBD1. The CDR3 spans 14 residues. Trimming removed 5 bases from V and 7 bases from J; junction bases left unmatched: 6. The germline V gene has CDR1 KGHSH and CDR2 LQKENI. Incomplete CDR3 DNA: TGTGCCAGCTCATCGGGACAGGGTGGACAGCCC. Protein product: CASSSGQGGQP. In full, the CDR3 is CASSSGQGGQPQHF.

A note on this clone: Sequencing ends 3 residues short of the CDR3 end; the germline J gene provides the rest. This chain connects TRBV19 to TRBJ1-3, with D possibly TRBD1 on 6 matching bases. Germline loops: CDR1 LNHDA, CDR2 SQIVND (reference sequence). V lost 8 bases and J lost 0, with 20 bases in between. CDR3 length equals 17 residues. This CDR3 reads CASSSGAQGHSGNTIYF. CDR3 DNA (partial): TGTGCCAGTTCTTCAGGGGCACAGGGTCACTCTGGAAACACC.

As concerns this clone: The read ends 3 residues shy of where the CDR3 ends; the end is completed using the germline J gene. This sequence joins TRBV30 and TRBJ2-7; tentatively, D is TRBD1 (6 bases). With 6 bases removed from V and 0 bases from J, the gap between germline ends came to 9 bases. This CDR3 is built from 12 residues. The germline CDR1 and CDR2 sequences are GTSNPN and SVGIG (reference sequence). The CDR3 sequence is CACRGSSYEQYF. The covered CDR3 bases are TGTGCCTGCAGGGGAAGCTCCTACGAG.

This clone showed up just a few times. The read comes to an end 3 residues before the CDR3 does, leaving the germline J gene to fill in the end. The chain joins TRBV10-1 to TRBJ2-7, with D perhaps TRBD1 (8 bases). Germline loops: CDR1 WNHNN, CDR2 SYGVQD (reference sequence). V was clipped by 6 bases and J by 5 bases, with 20 bases between them. The CDR3 totals 15 residues. The covered CDR3 bases are TGCGCCAGCAGAGCTCCTGGACAGGGAGGGGACGAG. This gives the protein CASRAPGQGGDE. The entire CDR3 sequence reads CASRAPGQGGDEQYF.

This clone was counted at least ten times. CDR3 sequence: CASSEESGDAEAFF. Partial CDR3 DNA: TGTGCCAGCAGTGAAGAGTCGGGGGACGCTGAA. V is TRBV2 and J is TRBJ1-1; D might be TRBD1 (5 bases). The read terminates 3 residues ahead of where the CDR3 ends, so the germline J gene completes it. Germline V lookup: CDR1 SNHLY, CDR2 FYNNEI. CDR3 length: 14 residues. V was pared by 1 base and J by 6 bases, with 12 bases between. The full variable domain, in which reference TRBV2 and TRBJ1-1 provide the parts outside the CDR3, is EPEVTQTPSHQVTQMGQEVILRCVPISNHLYFYWYRQILGQKVEFLVSFYNNEISEKSEIFDDQFSVERPDGSNFTLKIRSTKLEDSAMYFCASSEESGDAEAFFGQGTRLTVV.

There are many counts of this clone. Read coverage stops 3 residues before the CDR3 terminus; the germline J gene supplies the remainder. The chain is built from TRBV30 and TRBJ2-7, with no clear D. V dropped 0 bases and J dropped 3 bases, with 15 bases sitting between them. The germline CDR1 and CDR2 sequences are GTSNPN and SVGIG (reference sequence). The CDR3 has 15 residues. CDR3 DNA (partial): TGTGCCTGGAGTGTTAACCAGAGACAAATCTACGAG. It translates to CAWSVNQRQIYE. The complete CDR3 protein is CAWSVNQRQIYEQYF.

This clone occurred many times. Read coverage stops 3 residues before the CDR3 terminus; the germline J gene supplies the remainder. The chain uses TRBV29-1 and TRBJ1-1; 9 positions agree with TRBD1. The CDR3 is 15 amino acids. Germline V gene data show CDR1 as SQVTM and CDR2 as ANQGSEA. Germline trimming cut 7 bases from V and 3 bases from J; bases unmatched to any gene: 12. The CDR3: CSAGLTGGKYTEAFF. CDR3 bases read: TGCAGCGCGGGCTTGACAGGGGGGAAGTACACTGAA. The full variable domain, completed using reference TRBV29-1 and TRBJ1-1, is SAVISQKPSRDICQRGTSLTIQCQVDSQVTMMFWYRQQPGQSLTLIATANQGSEATYESGFVIDKFPISRPNLTFSTLTVSNMSPEDSSIYLCSAGLTGGKYTEAFFGQGTRLTVV.

This clone appeared many times. Read data end 3 residues before the CDR3 end; the end is taken from the germline J gene. The V gene is TRBV7-9, the J gene TRBJ2-2, with a possible D match to TRBD1 (5 bases). From germline, CDR1 is SEHNR and CDR2 FQNEAQ (reference sequence). Trimming removed 4 bases from V and 1 base from J, with 10 bases in between. The CDR3 covers 15 residues. The CDR3 reads CASSSQGGNTGELFF. CDR3 DNA (partial): TGTGCCAGCAGCTCCCAGGGTGGGAACACCGGGGAG.

This clone was found many times. The read ends 3 residues before the CDR3 terminus; that terminus is restored from the germline J gene. The chain carries TRBV23-1 and TRBJ1-5, with D possibly matching TRBD1 (6 bases). TRBV23-1 falls under the ORF class, with uncertain function. Trimming stripped 7 bases from V and 2 bases from J, with 15 bases between. The CDR3 sequence is 15 residues long. The CDR3: CASILMRTGNQPQHF. CDR3 bases read: TGCGCCAGCATCCTGATGCGGACAGGCAATCAGCCC.

In its sample, this clone was seen a few times. The read stops 3 residues short of the end of the CDR3; the missing end is completed from the germline J gene. The V call is TRBV7-9, the J call TRBJ1-2; TRBD1 aligns across 8 bases. CDR3 length: 15 amino acids. The V segment lost 1 base and the J segment 4 bases; nucleotides outside the gene matches: 5. Germline CDR1 is SEHNR and CDR2 is FQNEAQ (reference sequence). The sequenced part of the CDR3 DNA is TGTGCCAGCAGCTTAGAGGCCGACAGGGGCTATGGC. This translates into CASSLEADRGYG. The whole CDR3 is CASSLEADRGYGYTF.

This clone appeared many times. The read is 3 residues too short to cover the CDR3 end, so that end is filled in from the germline J gene. V and J are TRBV20-1 and TRBJ1-4; D is perhaps TRBD1 (5 bases). Germline CDR1 is DFQATT and CDR2 is SNEGSKA (reference sequence). The V and J ends lost 6 bases and 2 bases respectively, with 10 bases between them. This CDR3 comprises 13 residues. The CDR3 protein is CSAAGGTNEKLFF. Partial CDR3 DNA: TGCAGTGCCGCTGGGGGGACTAATGAAAAA.

This clone showed up just a few times. The read ends 3 residues shy of where the CDR3 ends; the end is completed using the germline J gene. This sequence joins TRBV19 and TRBJ2-7; no reliable D call. The CDR3 runs to 13 residues. Germline V gene lookup returns CDR1 LNHDA and CDR2 SQIVND (reference sequence). V lost 3 bases and J lost 0, with 6 bases in between. The sequenced part of the CDR3 DNA is TGTGCCAGTAGTATCCAGGCCTCCTACGAG. The encoded protein is CASSIQASYE. The whole CDR3 region reads CASSIQASYEQYF.

This clone turned up a few times. The CDR3 end falls 3 residues outside the read, so it is completed with the germline J gene. The genes are TRBV18 and TRBJ1-5; D gene ambiguous. The germline CDR1 and CDR2 sequences are KGHSH and LQKENI. Trimming left V 2 bases short and J 5 bases short, with 16 bases between. CDR3 length: 16 amino acids. The DNA read from the CDR3 is TGTGCCAGCTCACCAGGGTCGAACTCTAGACATCAGCCC. This gives the protein CASSPGSNSRHQP. The full CDR3 protein is CASSPGSNSRHQPQHF.

To note about this clone: Sequencing ends 3 residues short of the CDR3 end; the germline J gene provides the rest. Additional DNA sequences in this sample encode the identical CDR3. The V gene is TRBV30, the J gene TRBJ2-7; 8 bases map to TRBD1. The CDR3 sequence is 12 residues long. Germline CDR1 and CDR2: GTSNPN and SVGIG (reference sequence). The V segment lost 8 bases and the J segment 4 bases; nucleotides outside the gene matches: 7. Here the CDR3 reads CAIQGGTYEQYF. The sequenced CDR3 bases are TGTGCCATACAGGGGGGCACTTACGAG. Full variable domain (remainder filled in from reference TRBV30 and TRBJ2-7): SQTIHQWPATLVQPVGSPLSLECTVEGTSNPNLYWYRQAAGRGLQLLFYSVGIGQISSEVPQNLSASRPQDRQFILSSKKLLLSDSGFYLCAIQGGTYEQYFGPGTRLTVT.

This clone was observed many times. The read stops 3 residues short of the end of the CDR3; the missing end is completed from the germline J gene. This sequence joins TRBV3-1 (or the pseudogene TRBV3-2) and TRBJ2-7; 7 bases agree with TRBD1. Unmatched junction bases numbered 8, after V lost 3 bases and J lost 0 bases. The length of the CDR3 is 16 residues. The germline CDR1 and CDR2 sequences are LGHDT and YNNKEL (reference sequence). Partial CDR3 DNA: TGTGCCAGCAGCCATTCTTCGGGACAGAGCTCCTACGAG. Residues: CASSHSSGQSSYE. The complete CDR3 protein is CASSHSSGQSSYEQYF.

There are a few counts of this clone. The read finishes 3 residues shy of the CDR3 end, and the germline J gene is used to complete it. The V gene is TRBV2, the J gene TRBJ2-7; a possible D gene is TRBD2 (6 bases). Trimming took 4 bases from V and 3 from J, leaving 10 bases between them. The CDR3 has 13 residues. The germline V gene has CDR1 SNHLY and CDR2 FYNNEI. This CDR3 is CASSVRRDYEQYF. CDR3 bases read: TGTGCCAGCAGTGTCAGGCGGGACTACGAG. Using reference TRBV2 and TRBJ2-7 for the parts outside the CDR3, the full variable domain is EPEVTQTPSHQVTQMGQEVILRCVPISNHLYFYWYRQILGQKVEFLVSFYNNEISEKSEIFDDQFSVERPDGSNFTLKIRSTKLEDSAMYFCASSVRRDYEQYFGPGTRLTVT.

This clone showed up just a few times. Sequencing ends 3 residues short of the CDR3 end; the germline J gene provides the rest. V is TRBV2 and J is TRBJ1-1; the match to TRBD1 covers 11 bases. V lost 6 bases and J lost 5; bases outside the gene matches: 5. Germline assignment: CDR1 SNHLY and CDR2 FYNNEI. The CDR3 contains 14 residues. The CDR3 DNA, read in part, is TGTGCCAGCAGGCCGGGACAGGGGGAAACTGAA. It translates to CASRPGQGETE. The whole CDR3 reads CASRPGQGETEAFF.